What follows are 10 T cell receptor beta chains derived from one specimen sequenced in a study of identical twins. TCRdb called the 5' RACE reads again in MiXCR, with one record for every CDR3 protein. Among 690,000 or so distinct CDR3 sequences listed, over 8.5% were seen once. This same sample was also taken into another study, of yellow fever vaccine responses in identical twins.

The sample consisted of PBMCs. The receptors were gathered from a young woman in good health.

This clonotype was seen many times. The chain uses TRBV12-3 or TRBV12-4 and TRBJ2-2; D could derive from TRBD1 or TRBD2 (6 bases each). V lost 2 bases and J lost 7, with 11 bases in between. This CDR3 has 14 amino acids. CDR3 nucleotide sequence: TGTGCCAGCAGTTTATCCGGGGGCGACGGGGAGCTGTTTTTT. It translates to CASSLSGGDGELFF.

The genes are TRBV5-1 and TRBJ2-4; 8 bases agree with TRBD2. Germline trimming cut 4 bases from V and 1 base from J; bases unmatched to any gene: 7. This CDR3 region has 16 residues. Germline V gene lookup returns CDR1 SGHRS and CDR2 YFSETQ. CDR3 nucleotide sequence: TGCGCCAGCAGCCCCCGGGAGGGCTGGGCCAAAAACATTCAGTACTTC. Protein: CASSPREGWAKNIQYF.

This clonotype has a count of ten or more. The chain has TRBV20-1 and TRBJ2-1; D remains unclear. V lost 1 base, J lost 4 bases, and 5 bases lay in between. This CDR3 has 12 amino acids. Germline assignment: CDR1 DFQATT and CDR2 SNEGSKA (reference sequence). The CDR3 region is CSARVLYNEQFF. CDR3 DNA sequence: TGCAGTGCTAGAGTTCTATACAATGAGCAGTTCTTC.

The CDR3, as DNA: TGCAGTGCTGTCCGGGAACCCATAGGCGAGCAGTACTTC. Its protein product is CSAVREPIGEQYF. The chain uses TRBV20-1 and TRBJ2-7; D might be TRBD2 (5 bases). Between the trimmed V and J ends, which lost 5 bases and 6 bases, there was a span of 17 bases. Germline CDR1 is DFQATT and CDR2 is SNEGSKA (reference sequence). CDR3 length: 13 amino acids.

The table lists this clonotype with many counts. This chain links TRBV7-2 with TRBJ2-2; the match to TRBD2 covers 9 bases. J gave up 4 bases and V 10 bases, and 7 bases lay outside the gene matches. Germline CDR1 is SGHTA and CDR2 is FQGNSA. This CDR3 region has 14 residues. The CDR3 bases are TGTGCCAACCGGCTAGCGGGGTCCACCGGGGAGCTGTTTTTT. It translates to CANRLAGSTGELFF. The full variable domain, rest sourced from reference TRBV7-2 and TRBJ2-2, is GAGVSQSPSNKVTEKGKDVELRCDPISGHTALYWYRQSLGQGLEFLIYFQGNSAPDKSGLPSDRFSAERTGGSVSTLTIQRTQQEDSAVYLCANRLAGSTGELFFGEGSRLTVL.

J is TRBJ2-5 and V is TRBV4-1; TRBD2 might be the D (6 bases). CDR1 is MGHRA, CDR2 YSYEKL, per germline. This CDR3 contains 16 residues. The V end was cut by 1 base, the J end by 4 bases, with 16 bases between. The CDR3 spells CASSQGDLGKLETQYF. CDR3 coding DNA: TGCGCCAGCAGCCAAGGGGACTTGGGGAAATTAGAGACCCAGTACTTC.

This chain connects TRBV12-3 or TRBV12-4 to TRBJ2-1; TRBD2 matches 7 bases. V trimming: 6 bases; J trimming: 4 bases; junction bases outside the gene matches: 9. The CDR3 contains 15 residues. The CDR3 DNA sequence: TGTGCCAGCAGCTTCCGGGGGGAGGGTTACAATGAGCAGTTCTTC. Translation gives CASSFRGEGYNEQFF.

This clonotype was observed a handful of times. The J gene is TRBJ2-3, the V gene TRBV4-3; the D gene is possibly TRBD2 (6 bases). Trimming removed 1 base at V and 6 bases at J, with 14 bases between. The CDR3 has 15 residues. Per germline, CDR1 LGHNA and CDR2 YSLEER. In nucleotides, the CDR3 is TGCGCCAGCAGCCAAGGGAGGGGTTACGACGATACGCAGTATTTT. It translates to CASSQGRGYDDTQYF.

The sample holds a few counts of this clonotype. The V and J genes are TRBV18 and TRBJ2-7; TRBD2 matches 9 bases. The CDR3 sequence is 17 residues long. Germline values: CDR1 KGHSH, CDR2 LQKENI. Unmatched junction bases numbered 14, after V lost 5 bases and J lost 3 bases. The CDR3 sequence is CASSSRTSEGLYYEQYF. The CDR3 nucleotides are TGTGCCAGCTCATCCCGGACTAGCGAGGGGCTATACTACGAGCAGTACTTC.

This clonotype showed up many times. The chain has TRBV29-1 and TRBJ2-7; D possibly uses TRBD1 or TRBD2 (5 bases each). The CDR3 runs to 16 residues. Trimming removed 1 base at V and 1 base at J, with 17 bases between. The V gene's germline CDR1 is SQVTM and CDR2 ANQGSEA. The CDR3: CSVEVPGLRVSYEQYF. The CDR3 bases are TGCAGCGTTGAAGTCCCGGGGCTCCGAGTTTCCTACGAGCAGTACTTC.